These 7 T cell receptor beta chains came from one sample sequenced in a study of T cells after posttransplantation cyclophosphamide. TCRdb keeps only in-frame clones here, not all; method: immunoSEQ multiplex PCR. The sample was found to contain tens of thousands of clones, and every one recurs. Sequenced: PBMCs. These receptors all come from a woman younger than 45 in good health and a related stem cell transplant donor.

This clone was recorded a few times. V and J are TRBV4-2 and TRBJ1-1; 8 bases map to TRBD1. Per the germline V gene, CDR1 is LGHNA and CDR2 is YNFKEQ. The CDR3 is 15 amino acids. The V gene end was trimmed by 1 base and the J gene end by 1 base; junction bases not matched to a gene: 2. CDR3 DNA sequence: TGTGCCAGCAGCCAAGTGCAGGGGGCGAACACTGAAGCTTTCTTT. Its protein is CASSQVQGANTEAFF.

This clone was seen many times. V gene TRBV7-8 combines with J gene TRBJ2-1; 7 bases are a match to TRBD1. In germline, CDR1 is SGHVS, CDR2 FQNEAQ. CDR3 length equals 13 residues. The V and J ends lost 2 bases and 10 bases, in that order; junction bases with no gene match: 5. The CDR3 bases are TGTGCCAGCAGCTTACGGACAGGACGGGAGCAGTTCTTC. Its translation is CASSLRTGREQFF.

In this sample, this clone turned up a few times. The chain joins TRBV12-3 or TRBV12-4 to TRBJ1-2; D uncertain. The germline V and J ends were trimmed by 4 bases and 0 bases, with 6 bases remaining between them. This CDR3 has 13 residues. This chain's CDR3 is CASSSIANYGYTF. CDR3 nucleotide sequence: TGTGCCAGCAGTTCAATAGCTAACTATGGCTACACCTTC.

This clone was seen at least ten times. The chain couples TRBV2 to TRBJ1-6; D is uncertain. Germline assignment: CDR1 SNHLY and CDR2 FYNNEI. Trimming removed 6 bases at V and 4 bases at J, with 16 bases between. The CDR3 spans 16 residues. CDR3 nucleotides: TGTGCCAGCAGCTTGGTTCTACCCCTATATAATTCACCCCTCCACTTT. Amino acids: CASSLVLPLYNSPLHF.

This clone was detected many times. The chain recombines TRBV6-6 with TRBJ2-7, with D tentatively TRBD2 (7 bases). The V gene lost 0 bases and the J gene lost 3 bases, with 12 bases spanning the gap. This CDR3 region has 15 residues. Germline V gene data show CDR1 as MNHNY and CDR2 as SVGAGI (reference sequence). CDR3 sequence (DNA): TGTGCCAGCAGTTACTCGGGGGGGGCGGACTACGAGCAGTACTTC. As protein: CASSYSGGADYEQYF.

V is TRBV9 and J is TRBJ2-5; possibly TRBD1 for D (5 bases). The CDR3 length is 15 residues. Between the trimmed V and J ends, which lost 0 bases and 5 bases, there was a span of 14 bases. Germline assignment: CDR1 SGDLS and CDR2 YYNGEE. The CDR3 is CASSVGQGSRETQYF. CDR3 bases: TGTGCCAGCAGCGTAGGTCAGGGTAGTAGGGAGACCCAGTACTTC.

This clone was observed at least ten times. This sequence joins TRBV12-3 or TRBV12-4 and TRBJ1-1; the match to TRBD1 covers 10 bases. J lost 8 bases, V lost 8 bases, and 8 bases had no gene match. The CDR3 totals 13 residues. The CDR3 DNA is TGTGCCAGCGGGACAGGGGTCGGGTCAGAAGCTTTCTTT. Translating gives CASGTGVGSEAFF.